Sequencing of this TCR beta chain was carried out in a study of regulatory T cells in long-lasting Graves disease. Trimming at V came to 4 bases and at J to 3 bases, leaving 8 bases not matched to a gene. This CDR3 has 15 amino acids. CDR1 is MNHEY and CDR2 is SVGAGI in the germline V gene. Construction of TCR beta libraries relied on iRepertoire HTBI primers and on Arm-PCR targeting CDR3 regions. Study processing details: The samples included roughly 62 TRBV and 15 or so TRBJ segments. TCRdb used MiXCR to reprocess the multiplex PCR reads, holding one entry per CDR3 protein. V and J calls and clone size were set by TCRdb, not the authors. The table has a few hundred thousand distinct CDR3 sequences, about 20% seen once; the top ten hold approximately 26%. The time point was: persistent/refractory GD, antithyroid drugs over 5 years with positive TRAb. PBMCs provided the RNA from which the TCR library was made. Patients were enrolled at an endocrinology department in Xi'an, China.

This clonotype appeared a few times. Antigen specificity is unknown. Study-level findings and limits: Peripheral blood, not thyroid tissue, was the sole material studied. The number of shared public clonotypes was higher in persistent patients (under 3,000) than new patients (more than 850).

The starting material was peripheral blood mononuclear cells (PBMCs), obtained when the disease was refractory, from a patient treated with antithyroid drugs. This sequence originates from a female donor with Graves disease. The chain combines TRBV6-5 with TRBJ2-7; 8 positions agree with TRBD2. This CDR3 reads CASSSPQSGSYEQYF. The CDR3 DNA follows: TGTGCCAGCAGTTCCCCACAAAGCGGGAGCTACGAGCAGTACTTC.